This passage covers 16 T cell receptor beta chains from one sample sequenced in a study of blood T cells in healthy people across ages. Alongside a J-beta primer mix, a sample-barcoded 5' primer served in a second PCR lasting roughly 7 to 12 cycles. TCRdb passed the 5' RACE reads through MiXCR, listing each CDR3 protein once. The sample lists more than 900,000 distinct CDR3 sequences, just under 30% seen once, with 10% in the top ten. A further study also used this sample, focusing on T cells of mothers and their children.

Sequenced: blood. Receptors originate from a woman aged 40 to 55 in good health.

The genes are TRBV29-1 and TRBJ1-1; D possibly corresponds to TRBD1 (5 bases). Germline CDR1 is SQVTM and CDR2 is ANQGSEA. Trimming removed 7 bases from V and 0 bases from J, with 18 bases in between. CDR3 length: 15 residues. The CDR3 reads CSAALIDSLNTEAFF. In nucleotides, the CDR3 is TGCAGCGCTGCCCTAATCGACAGTCTGAACACTGAAGCTTTCTTT.

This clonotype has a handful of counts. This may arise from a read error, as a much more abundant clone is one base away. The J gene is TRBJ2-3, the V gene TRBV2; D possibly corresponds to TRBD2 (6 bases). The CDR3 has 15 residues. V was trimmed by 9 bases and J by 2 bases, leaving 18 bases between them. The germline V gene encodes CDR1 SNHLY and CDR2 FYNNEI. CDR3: CARWDSQDVTDTQYF. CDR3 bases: TGTGCCAGATGGGACTCTCAGGATGTCACAGATACGCAGTATTTT.

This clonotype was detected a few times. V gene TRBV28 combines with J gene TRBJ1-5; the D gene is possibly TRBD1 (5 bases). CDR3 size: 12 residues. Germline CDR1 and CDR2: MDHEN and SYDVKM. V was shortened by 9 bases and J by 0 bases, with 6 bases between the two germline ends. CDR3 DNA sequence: TGTGCCAGACAGGTTAGCAATCAGCCCCAGCATTTT. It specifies CARQVSNQPQHF. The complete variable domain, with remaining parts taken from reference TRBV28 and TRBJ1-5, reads DVKVTQSSRYLVKRTGEKVFLECVQDMDHENMFWYRQDPGLGLRLIYFSYDVKMKEKGDIPEGYSVSREKKERFSLILESASTNQTSMYLCARQVSNQPQHFGDGTRLSIL.

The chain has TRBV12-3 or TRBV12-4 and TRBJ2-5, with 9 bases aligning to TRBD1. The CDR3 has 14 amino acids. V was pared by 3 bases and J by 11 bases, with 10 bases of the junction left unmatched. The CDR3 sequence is CASSFLGQGQEQYF. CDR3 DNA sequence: TGTGCCAGCAGTTTTCTCGGACAGGGGCAGGAGCAGTACTTC.

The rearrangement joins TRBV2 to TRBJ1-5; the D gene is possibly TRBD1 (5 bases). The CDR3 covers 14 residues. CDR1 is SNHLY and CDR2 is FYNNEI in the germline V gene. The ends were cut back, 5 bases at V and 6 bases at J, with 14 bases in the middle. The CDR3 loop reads CASSNSGYGQPQHF. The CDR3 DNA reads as TGTGCCAGCAGTAATTCAGGGTATGGTCAGCCCCAGCATTTT.

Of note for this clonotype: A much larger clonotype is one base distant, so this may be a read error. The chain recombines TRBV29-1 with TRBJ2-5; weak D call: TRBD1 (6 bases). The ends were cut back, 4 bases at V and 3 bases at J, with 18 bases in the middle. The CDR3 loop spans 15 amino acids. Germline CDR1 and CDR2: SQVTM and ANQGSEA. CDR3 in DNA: TGCAGCGTTGGTGGACAGTACCTTAGGGAAGAGACCCAGTACTTC. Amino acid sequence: CSVGGQYLREETQYF.

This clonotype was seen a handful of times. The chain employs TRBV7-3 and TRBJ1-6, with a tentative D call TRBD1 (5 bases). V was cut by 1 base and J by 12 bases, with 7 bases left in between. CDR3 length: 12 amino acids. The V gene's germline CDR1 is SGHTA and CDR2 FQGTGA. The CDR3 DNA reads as TGTGCCAGCAGCTTAATGGGGGGACCCCTCCACTTT. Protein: CASSLMGGPLHF.

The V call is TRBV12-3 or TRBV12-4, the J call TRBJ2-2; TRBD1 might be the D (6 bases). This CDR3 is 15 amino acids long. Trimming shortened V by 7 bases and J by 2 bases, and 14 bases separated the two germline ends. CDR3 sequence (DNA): TGTGCCAGCAACCGTCCGGGACATAACACCGGGGAGCTGTTTTTT. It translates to CASNRPGHNTGELFF.

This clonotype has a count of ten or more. Here the CDR3 DNA reads TGCAGTGCTCCCAAGCTAGGGGGGAGCACAGATACGCAGTATTTT. It codes for CSAPKLGGSTDTQYF. This chain links TRBV20-1 with TRBJ2-3, with D perhaps matching TRBD1 or TRBD2 (6 bases each). This CDR3 has 15 residues. Trimming cost V 5 bases and J 0 bases, with 15 bases left between them. Germline lookup yields CDR1 DFQATT and CDR2 SNEGSKA (reference sequence).

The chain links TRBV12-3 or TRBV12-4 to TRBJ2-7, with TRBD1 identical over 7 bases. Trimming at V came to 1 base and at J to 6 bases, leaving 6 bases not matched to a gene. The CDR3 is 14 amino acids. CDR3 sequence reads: CASSLGRGYSEQYF. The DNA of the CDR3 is TGTGCCAGCAGTTTAGGCAGGGGGTACTCCGAGCAGTACTTC.

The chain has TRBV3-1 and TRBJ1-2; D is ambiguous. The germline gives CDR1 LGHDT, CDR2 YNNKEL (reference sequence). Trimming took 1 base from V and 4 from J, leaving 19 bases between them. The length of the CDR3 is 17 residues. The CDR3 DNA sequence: TGTGCCAGCAGCCAAGTTGGAGGTACAGCTAATCGCTATGGCTACACCTTC. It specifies CASSQVGGTANRYGYTF. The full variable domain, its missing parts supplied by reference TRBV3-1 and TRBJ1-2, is DTAVSQTPKYLVTQMGNDKSIKCEQNLGHDTMYWYKQDSKKFLKIMFSYNNKELIINETVPNRFSPKSPDKAHLNLHINSLELGDSAVYFCASSQVGGTANRYGYTFGSGTRLTVV.

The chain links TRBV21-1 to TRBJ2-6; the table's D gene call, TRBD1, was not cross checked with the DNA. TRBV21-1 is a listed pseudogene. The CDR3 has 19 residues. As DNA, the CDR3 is TGTGCCAGCAGCAAAAGGGGGACAGGGGTGACCCCTGGGGCCAACGTCCTGACTTTC. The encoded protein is CASSKRGTGVTPGANVLTF.

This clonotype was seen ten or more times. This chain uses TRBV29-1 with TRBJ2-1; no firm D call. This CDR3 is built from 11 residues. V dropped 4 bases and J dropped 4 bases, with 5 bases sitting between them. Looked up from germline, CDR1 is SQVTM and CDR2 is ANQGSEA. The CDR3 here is CSVGGYNEQFF. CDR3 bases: TGCAGCGTTGGGGGATACAATGAGCAGTTCTTC.

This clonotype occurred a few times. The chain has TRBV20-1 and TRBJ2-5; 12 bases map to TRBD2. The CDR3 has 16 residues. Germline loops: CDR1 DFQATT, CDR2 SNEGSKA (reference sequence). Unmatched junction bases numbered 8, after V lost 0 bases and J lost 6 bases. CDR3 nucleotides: TGCAGTGCTAGAGAGCCTAGCGGGGGGGTTCAGAAGACCCAGTACTTC. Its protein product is CSAREPSGGVQKTQYF.

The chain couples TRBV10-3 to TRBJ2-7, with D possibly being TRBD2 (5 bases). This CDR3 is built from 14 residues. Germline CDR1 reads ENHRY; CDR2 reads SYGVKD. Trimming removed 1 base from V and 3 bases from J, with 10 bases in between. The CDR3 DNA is TGTGCCATCAGTGAGTTGGGAGCCTACTACGAGCAGTACTTC. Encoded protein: CAISELGAYYEQYF.

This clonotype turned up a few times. In DNA, the CDR3 is TGTGCCAGCACCAACGGACGGAAAGAAGCTTTCTTT. It codes for CASTNGRKEAFF. This chain connects TRBV6-5 to TRBJ1-1; D uncertain. Germline V gene sequence: CDR1 MNHEY, CDR2 SVGAGI. This CDR3 contains 12 residues. The V and J ends lost 7 bases and 8 bases respectively, with 14 bases between them.